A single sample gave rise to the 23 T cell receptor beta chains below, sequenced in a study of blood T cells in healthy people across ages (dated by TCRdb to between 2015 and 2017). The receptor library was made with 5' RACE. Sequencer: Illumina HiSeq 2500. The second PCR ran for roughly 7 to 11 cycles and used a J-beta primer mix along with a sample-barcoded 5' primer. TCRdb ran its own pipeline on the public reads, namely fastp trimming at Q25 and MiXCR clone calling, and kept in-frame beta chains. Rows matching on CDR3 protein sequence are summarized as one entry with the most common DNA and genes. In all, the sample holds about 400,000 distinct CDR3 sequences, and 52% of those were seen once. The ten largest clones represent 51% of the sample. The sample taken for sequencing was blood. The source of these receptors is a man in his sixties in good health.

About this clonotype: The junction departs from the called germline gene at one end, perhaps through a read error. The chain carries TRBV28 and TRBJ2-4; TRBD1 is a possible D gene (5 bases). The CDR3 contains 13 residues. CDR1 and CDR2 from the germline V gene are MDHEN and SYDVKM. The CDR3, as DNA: TGTGCCAGCATAGGTGGGGCCAAAAACACTCAGTACTTC. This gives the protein CASIGGAKNTQYF.

CDR3 bases: TGTGCCAGCAGTGAACCGGGACAGGGGAATTCCGACTACACCTTC. It codes for CASSEPGQGNSDYTF. This chain joins TRBV25-1 and TRBJ1-2, with 10 bases lining up with TRBD1. CDR3 length equals 15 residues. From germline, CDR1 is MGHDK and CDR2 SYGVNS. V shed 2 bases, J shed 10 bases, and the junction held 10 bases outside the gene matches.

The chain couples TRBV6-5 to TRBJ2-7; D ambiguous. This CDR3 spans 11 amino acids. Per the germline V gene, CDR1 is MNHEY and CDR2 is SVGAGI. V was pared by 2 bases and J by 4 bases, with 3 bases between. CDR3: CASSYAYEQYF. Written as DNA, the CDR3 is TGTGCCAGCAGTTACGCATACGAGCAGTACTTC.

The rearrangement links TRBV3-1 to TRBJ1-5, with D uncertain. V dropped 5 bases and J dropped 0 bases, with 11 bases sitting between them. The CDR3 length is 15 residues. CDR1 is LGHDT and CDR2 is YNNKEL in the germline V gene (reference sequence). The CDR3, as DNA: TGTGCCAGCAGCTTAGGCAGGAATAGCAATCAGCCCCAGCATTTT. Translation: CASSLGRNSNQPQHF.

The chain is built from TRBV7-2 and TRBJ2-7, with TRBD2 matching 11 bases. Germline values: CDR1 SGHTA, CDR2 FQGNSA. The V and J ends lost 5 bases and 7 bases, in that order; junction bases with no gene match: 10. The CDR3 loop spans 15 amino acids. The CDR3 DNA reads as TGTGCCAGCAGCCCACTAGCGGGAGAGTCGTATGAGCAGTACTTC. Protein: CASSPLAGESYEQYF.

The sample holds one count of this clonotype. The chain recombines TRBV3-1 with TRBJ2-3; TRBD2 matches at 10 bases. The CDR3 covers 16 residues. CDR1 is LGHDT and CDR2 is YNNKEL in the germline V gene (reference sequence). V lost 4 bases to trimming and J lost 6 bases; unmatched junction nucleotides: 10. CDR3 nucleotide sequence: TGTGCCAGCAGCCCATCCCTAGCGGGGGCTATGGATACGCAGTATTTT. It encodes CASSPSLAGAMDTQYF.

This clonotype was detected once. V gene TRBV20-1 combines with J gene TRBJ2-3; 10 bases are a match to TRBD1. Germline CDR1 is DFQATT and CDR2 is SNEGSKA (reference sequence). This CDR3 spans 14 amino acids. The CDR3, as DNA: TGCTCCCGGACAGGGGGTGGGGGAACAGATACGCAGTATTTT. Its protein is CSRTGGGGTDTQYF.

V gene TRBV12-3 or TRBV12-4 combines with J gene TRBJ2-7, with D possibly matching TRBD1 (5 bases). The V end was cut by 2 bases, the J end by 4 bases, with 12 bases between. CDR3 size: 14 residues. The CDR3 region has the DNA TGTGCCAGCAGTTTACGGCGACAGCTTTACGAGCAGTACTTC. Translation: CASSLRRQLYEQYF.

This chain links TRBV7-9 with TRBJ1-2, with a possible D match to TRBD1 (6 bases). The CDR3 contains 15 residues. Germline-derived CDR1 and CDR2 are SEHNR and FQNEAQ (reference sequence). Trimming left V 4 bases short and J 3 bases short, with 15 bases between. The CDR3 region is CASSSRGSPYYGYTF. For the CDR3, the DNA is TGTGCCAGCAGCTCAAGGGGGAGTCCCTACTATGGCTACACCTTC.

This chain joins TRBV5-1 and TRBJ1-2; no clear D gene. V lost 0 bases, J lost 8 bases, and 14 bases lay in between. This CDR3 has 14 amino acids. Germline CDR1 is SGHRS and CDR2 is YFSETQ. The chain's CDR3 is CASSLVSPTEGYTF. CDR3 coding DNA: TGCGCCAGCAGCTTGGTATCTCCGACGGAAGGCTACACCTTC.

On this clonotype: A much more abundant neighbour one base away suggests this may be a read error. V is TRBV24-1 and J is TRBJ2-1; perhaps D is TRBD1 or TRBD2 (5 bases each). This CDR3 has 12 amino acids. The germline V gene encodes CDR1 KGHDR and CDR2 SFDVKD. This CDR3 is CATRGTANGQFF. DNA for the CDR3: TGTGCCACCAGGGGGACGGCCAATGGGCAGTTCTTC.

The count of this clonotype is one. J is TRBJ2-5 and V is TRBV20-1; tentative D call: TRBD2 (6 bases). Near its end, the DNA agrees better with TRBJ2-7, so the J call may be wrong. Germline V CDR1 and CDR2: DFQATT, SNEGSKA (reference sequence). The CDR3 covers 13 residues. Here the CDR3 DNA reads TGCAGTGCTAGAACCCAGGGACTCTACGAGCAGTACTTC. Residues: CSARTQGLYEQYF.

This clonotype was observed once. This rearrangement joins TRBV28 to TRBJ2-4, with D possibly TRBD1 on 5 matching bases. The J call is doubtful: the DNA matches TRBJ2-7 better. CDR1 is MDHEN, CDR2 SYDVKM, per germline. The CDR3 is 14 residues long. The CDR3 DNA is TGTGCCAGCAGACAAGCAGGGAACACCTACGAGCAGTACTTC. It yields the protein CASRQAGNTYEQYF.

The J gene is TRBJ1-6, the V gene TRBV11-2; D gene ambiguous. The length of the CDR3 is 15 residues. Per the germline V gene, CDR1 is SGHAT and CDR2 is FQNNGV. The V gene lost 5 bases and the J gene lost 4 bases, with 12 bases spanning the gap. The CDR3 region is CASSAPDGYNSPLHF. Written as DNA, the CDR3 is TGTGCCAGCAGCGCACCGGACGGGTATAATTCACCCCTCCACTTT.

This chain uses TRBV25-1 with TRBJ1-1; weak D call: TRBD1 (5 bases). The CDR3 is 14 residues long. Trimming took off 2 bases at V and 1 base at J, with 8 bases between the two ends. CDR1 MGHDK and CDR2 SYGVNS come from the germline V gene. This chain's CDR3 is CASSEPTGNTEAFF. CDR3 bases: TGTGCCAGCAGTGAACCAACAGGGAACACTGAAGCTTTCTTT.

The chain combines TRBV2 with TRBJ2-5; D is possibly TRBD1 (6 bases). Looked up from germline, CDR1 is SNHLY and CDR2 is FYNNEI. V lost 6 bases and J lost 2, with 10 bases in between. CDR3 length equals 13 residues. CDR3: CASSDDRQETQYF. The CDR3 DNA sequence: TGTGCCAGCAGCGACGACAGGCAAGAGACCCAGTACTTC.

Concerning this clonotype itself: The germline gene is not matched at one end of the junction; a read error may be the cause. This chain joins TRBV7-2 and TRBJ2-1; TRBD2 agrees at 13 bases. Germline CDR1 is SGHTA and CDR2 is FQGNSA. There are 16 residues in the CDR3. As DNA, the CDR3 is TGTGCCAGCAGCGCACTAGCGGGAGGGCCTTGGAATGAGCAGTTCTTT. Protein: CASSALAGGPWNEQFF.

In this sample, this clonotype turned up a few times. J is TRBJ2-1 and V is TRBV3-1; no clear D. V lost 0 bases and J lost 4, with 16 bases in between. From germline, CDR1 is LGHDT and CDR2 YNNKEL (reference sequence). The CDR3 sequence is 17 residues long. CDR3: CASSQDGLAARYNEQFF. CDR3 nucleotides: TGTGCCAGCAGCCAAGATGGTCTGGCGGCGCGATACAATGAGCAGTTCTTC.

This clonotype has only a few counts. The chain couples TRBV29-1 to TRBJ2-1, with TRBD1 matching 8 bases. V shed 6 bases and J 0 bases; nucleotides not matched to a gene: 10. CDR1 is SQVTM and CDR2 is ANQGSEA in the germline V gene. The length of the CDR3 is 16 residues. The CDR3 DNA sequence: TGCAGCGTCGCTCCTCCCGGGACAGGCTCCTACAATGAGCAGTTCTTC. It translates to CSVAPPGTGSYNEQFF.

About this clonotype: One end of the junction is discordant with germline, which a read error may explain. CDR3 nucleotides: TGTGCCAGCAGTTACTCGGGACTAGCGGGGATATACAATGGGCAGTTCTTC. Translation: CASSYSGLAGIYNGQFF. The chain links TRBV6-6 to TRBJ2-1; 13 bases map to TRBD2. The CDR3 has 17 amino acids. The germline CDR1 and CDR2 sequences are MNHNY and SVGAGI (reference sequence).

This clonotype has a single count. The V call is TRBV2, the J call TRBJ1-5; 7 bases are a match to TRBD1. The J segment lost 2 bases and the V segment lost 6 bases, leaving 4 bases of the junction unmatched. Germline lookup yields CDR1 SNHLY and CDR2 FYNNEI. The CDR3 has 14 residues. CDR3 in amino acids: CASRGTVRNQPQHF. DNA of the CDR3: TGTGCCAGCAGGGGGACAGTTCGCAATCAGCCCCAGCATTTT.

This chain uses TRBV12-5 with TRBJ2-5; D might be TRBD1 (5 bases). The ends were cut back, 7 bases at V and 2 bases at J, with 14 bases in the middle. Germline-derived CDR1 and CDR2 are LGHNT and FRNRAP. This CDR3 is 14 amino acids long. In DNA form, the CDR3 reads TGTGCTAGTGTTTCGACAGCCCTACAAGAGACCCAGTACTTC. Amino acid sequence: CASVSTALQETQYF.

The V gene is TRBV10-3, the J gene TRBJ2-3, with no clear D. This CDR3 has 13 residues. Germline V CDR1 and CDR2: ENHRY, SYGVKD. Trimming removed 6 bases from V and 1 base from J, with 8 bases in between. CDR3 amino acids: CAIRAIGTDTQYF. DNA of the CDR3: TGTGCCATCAGGGCGATTGGCACAGATACGCAGTATTTT.